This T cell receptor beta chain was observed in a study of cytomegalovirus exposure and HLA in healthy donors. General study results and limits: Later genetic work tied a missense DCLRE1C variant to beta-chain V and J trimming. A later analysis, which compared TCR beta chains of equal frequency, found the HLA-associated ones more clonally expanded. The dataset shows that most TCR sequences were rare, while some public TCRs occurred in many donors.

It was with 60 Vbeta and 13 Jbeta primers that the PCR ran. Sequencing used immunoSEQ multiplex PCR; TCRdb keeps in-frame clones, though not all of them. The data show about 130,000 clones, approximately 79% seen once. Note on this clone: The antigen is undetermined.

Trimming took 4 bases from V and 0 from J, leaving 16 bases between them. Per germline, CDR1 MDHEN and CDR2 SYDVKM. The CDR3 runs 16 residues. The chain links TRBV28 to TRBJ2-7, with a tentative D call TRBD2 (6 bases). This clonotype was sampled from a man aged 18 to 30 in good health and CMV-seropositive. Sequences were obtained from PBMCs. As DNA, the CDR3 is TGTGCCAGCAGTTCCAGATGGGGGGACTCCTCCTACGAGCAGTACTTC. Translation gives CASSSRWGDSSYEQYF.